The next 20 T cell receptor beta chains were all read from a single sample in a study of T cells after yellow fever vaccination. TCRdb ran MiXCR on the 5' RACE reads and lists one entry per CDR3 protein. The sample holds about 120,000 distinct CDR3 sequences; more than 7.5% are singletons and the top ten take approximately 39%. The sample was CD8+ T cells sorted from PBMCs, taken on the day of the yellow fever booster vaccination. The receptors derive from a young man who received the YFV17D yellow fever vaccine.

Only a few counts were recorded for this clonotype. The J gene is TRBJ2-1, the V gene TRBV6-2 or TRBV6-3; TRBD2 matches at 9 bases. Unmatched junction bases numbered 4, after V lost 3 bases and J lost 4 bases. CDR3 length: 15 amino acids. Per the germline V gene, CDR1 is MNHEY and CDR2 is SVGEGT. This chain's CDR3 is CASSYSGGQYNEQFF. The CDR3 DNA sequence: TGTGCCAGCAGTTATAGCGGGGGCCAATACAATGAGCAGTTCTTC.

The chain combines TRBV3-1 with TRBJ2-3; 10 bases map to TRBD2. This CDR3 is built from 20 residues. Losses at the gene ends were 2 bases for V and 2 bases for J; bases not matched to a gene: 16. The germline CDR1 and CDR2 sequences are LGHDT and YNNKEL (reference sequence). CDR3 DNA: TGTGCCAGCAGCCAACCTTTTTTTATAACTAGCGGGGTCTACACAGATACGCAGTATTTT. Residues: CASSQPFFITSGVYTDTQYF.

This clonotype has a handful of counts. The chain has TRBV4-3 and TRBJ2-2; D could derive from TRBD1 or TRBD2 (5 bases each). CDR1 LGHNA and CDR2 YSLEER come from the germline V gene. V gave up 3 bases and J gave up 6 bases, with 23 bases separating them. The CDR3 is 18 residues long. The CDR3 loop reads CASSHGYPGSLGAGELFF. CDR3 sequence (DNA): TGCGCCAGCAGCCACGGGTACCCAGGGAGCCTGGGGGCCGGGGAGCTGTTTTTT.

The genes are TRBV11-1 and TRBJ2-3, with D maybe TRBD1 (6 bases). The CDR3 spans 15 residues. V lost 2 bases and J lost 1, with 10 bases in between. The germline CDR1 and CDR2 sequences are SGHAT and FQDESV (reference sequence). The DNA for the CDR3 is TGTGCCAGCAGCTTAAGGGGGAGTCGCACAGATACGCAGTATTTT. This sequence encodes CASSLRGSRTDTQYF.

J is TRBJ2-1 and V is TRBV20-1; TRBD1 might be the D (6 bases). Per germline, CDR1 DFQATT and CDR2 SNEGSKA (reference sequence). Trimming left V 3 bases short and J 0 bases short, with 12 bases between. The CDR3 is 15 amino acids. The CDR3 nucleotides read TGCAGTGCTAGTAGGGGGTCGAGCTCCTACAATGAGCAGTTCTTC. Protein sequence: CSASRGSSSYNEQFF.

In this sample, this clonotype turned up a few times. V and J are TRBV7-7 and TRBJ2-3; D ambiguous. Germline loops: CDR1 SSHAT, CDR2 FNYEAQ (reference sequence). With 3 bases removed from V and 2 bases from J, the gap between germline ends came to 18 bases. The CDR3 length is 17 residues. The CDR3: CASSLGLGIRDTDTQYF. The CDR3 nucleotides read TGTGCCAGCAGCTTGGGCCTGGGAATTAGGGACACAGATACGCAGTATTTT.

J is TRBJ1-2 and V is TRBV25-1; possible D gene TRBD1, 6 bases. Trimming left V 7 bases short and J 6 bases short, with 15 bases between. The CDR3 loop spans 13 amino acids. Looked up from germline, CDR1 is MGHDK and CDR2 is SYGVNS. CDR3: CASKGGQRDGYTF. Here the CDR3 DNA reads TGTGCCAGCAAAGGGGGGCAGAGAGATGGCTACACCTTC.

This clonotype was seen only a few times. The CDR3 sequence is CASSQDGGGLETQYF. The CDR3 region has the DNA TGCGCCAGCAGCCAAGATGGGGGGGGTTTGGAGACCCAGTACTTC. The chain employs TRBV4-1 and TRBJ2-5, with 7 bases lining up with TRBD2. CDR3 size: 15 residues. Germline CDR1 reads MGHRA; CDR2 reads YSYEKL. With 0 bases clipped from V and 5 bases from J, the junction kept 6 bases outside the gene matches.

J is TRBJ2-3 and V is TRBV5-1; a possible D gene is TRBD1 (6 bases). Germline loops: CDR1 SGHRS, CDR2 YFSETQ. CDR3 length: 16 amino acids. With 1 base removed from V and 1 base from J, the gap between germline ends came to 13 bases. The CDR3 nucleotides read TGCGCCAGCAGCTTGTTTCAGGGGATGGGCACAGATACGCAGTATTTT. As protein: CASSLFQGMGTDTQYF. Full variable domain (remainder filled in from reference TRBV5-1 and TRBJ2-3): KAGVTQTPRYLIKTRGQQVTLSCSPISGHRSVSWYQQTPGQGLQFLFEYFSETQRNKGNFPGRFSGRQFSNSRSEMNVSTLELGDSALYLCASSLFQGMGTDTQYFGPGTRLTVL.

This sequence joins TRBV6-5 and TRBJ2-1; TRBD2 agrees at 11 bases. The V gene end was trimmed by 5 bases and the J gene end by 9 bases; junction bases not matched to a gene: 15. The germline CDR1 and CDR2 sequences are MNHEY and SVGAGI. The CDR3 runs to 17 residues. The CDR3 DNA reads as TGTGCCAGCAGTCCCCAATTCCCTCTAGCGGGGGGACGTGAGCAGTTCTTC. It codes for CASSPQFPLAGGREQFF.

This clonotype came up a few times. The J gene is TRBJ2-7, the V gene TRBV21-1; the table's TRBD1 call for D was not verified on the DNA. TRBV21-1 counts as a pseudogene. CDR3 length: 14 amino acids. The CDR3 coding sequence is TGTGCCAGCAGCAAGACAGGGGGTTGCTACGAGCAGTACTTC. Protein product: CASSKTGGCYEQYF.

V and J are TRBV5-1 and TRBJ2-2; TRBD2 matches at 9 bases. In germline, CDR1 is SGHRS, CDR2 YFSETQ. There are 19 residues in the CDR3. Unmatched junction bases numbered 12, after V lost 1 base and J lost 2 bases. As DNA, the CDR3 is TGCGCCAGCAGCTTGAGGTCGTCTAGCGGGGCATACAACACCGGGGAGCTGTTTTTT. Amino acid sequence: CASSLRSSSGAYNTGELFF.

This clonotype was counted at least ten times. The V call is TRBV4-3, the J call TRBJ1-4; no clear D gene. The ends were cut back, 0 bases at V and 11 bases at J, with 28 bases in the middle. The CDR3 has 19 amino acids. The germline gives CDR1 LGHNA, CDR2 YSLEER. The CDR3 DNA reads TGCGCCAGCAGCCAAGAGAGCCCATCCAAAGGGCCTATAATGAGGAAACTGTTTTTT. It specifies CASSQESPSKGPIMRKLFF.

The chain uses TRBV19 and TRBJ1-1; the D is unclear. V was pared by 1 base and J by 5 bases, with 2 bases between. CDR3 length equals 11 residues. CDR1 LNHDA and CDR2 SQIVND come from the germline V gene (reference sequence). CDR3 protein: CASSIGTEAFF. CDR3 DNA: TGTGCCAGTAGTATAGGGACTGAAGCTTTCTTT.

Here the CDR3 reads CASSSPDRDEQGKLFF. In DNA, the CDR3 is TGTGCCAGCAGCTCGCCAGACCGAGACGAACAGGGAAAACTGTTTTTT. The chain combines TRBV11-2 with TRBJ1-4; tentative D call: TRBD1 (6 bases). Germline V CDR1 and CDR2: SGHAT, FQNNGV. The V end lost 4 bases, the J end lost 10 bases, and 22 bases lay between the germline ends. The CDR3 contains 16 residues.

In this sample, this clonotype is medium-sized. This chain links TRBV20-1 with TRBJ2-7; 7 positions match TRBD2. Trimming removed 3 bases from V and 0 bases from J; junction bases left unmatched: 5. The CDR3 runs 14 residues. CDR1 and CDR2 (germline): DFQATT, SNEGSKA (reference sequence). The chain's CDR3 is CSARSSGDSYEQYF. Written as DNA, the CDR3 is TGCAGTGCTAGGTCGAGCGGGGACTCCTACGAGCAGTACTTC.

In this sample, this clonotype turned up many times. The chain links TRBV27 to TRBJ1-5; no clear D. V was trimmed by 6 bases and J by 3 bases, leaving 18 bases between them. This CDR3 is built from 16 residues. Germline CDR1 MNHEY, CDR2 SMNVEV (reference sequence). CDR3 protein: CASSTLPRAPNQPQHF. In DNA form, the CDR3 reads TGTGCCAGCAGCACCCTTCCCCGGGCCCCCAATCAGCCCCAGCATTTT.

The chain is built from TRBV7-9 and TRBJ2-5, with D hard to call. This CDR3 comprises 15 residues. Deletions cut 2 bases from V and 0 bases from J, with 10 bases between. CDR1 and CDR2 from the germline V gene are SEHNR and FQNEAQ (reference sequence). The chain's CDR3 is CASSLFYAYQETQYF. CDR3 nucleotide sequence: TGTGCCAGCAGCTTATTTTATGCGTACCAAGAGACCCAGTACTTC. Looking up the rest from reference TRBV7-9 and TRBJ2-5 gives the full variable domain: DTGVSQNPRHKITKRGQNVTFRCDPISEHNRLYWYRQTLGQGPEFLTYFQNEAQLEKSRLLSDRFSAERPKGSFSTLEIQRTEQGDSAMYLCASSLFYAYQETQYFGPGTRLLVL.

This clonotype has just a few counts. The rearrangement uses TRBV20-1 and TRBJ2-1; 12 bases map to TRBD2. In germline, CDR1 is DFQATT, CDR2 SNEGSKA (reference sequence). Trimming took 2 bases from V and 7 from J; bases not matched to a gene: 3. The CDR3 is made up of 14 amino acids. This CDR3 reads CSARLAGGQNEQFF. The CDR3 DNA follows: TGCAGTGCTAGACTAGCGGGGGGGCAGAATGAGCAGTTCTTC.

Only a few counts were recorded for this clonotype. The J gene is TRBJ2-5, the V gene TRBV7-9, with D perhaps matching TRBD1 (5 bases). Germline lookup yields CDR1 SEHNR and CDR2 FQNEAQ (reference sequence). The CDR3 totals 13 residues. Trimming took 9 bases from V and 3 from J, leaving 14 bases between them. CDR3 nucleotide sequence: TGTGCCAGTGAATGGGGCAGGGAAGAGACCCAGTACTTC. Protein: CASEWGREETQYF.